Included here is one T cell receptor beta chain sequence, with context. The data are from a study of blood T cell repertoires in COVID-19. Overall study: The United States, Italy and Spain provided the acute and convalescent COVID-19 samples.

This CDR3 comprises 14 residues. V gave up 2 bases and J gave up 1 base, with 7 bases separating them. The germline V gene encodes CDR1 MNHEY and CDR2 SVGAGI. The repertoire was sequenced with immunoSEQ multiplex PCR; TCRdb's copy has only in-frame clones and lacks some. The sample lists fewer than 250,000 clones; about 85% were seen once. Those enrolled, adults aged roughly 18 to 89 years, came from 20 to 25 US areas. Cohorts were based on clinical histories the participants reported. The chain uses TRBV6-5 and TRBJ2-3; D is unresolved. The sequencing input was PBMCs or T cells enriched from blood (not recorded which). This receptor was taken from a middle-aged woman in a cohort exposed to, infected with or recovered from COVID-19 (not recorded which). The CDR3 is CASSYTQGTDTQYF. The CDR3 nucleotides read TGTGCCAGCAGTTACACCCAGGGCACAGATACGCAGTATTTT.